The source of this TCR beta chain is a study of T cells in Graves' hyperthyroidism and ophthalmopathy (dated by TCRdb to the late 2010s). A note on the overall study: Peripheral blood samples were taken at initial diagnosis, before any treatment was given. Prospective prediction of ophthalmopathy was tested in an independent validation cohort of under 20 hyperthyroidism patients and 17 patients who later progressed to ophthalmopathy. To identify TCR V-J signatures that set the groups apart, the researchers used a discovery cohort of about a hundred patients, made up of fewer than 50 with Graves' ophthalmopathy and some 55 with stable Graves' hyperthyroidism. The 90 or so discovery patients were randomly split 7:3 into training and test sets. Following sampling, methimazole starting at 30 mg daily was given to hyperthyroidism patients, and high-dose intravenous methylprednisolone was given to ophthalmopathy patients. In addition, the study compared T-cell repertoires in thyroid tissue and in blood from roughly 6 Graves' hyperthyroidism patients. According to the paper, TCR Vbeta CDR3 sequencing was carried out on around 140 peripheral blood samples, which came from 40 to 45 ophthalmopathy, 80 or so hyperthyroidism and approximately 17 progressor patients.

Trimming removed 2 bases from V and 1 base from J, leaving 11 bases between the germline ends. Reading from cysteine to phenylalanine, the CDR3 counts 15 amino acids. The sequence is cut down to CDR3 DNA, 45 bases in frame from base 1. The germline V gene (reference sequence) sets CDR1 to MNHEY and CDR2 to SMNVEV. The TCR beta CDR3 regions were amplified from RNA transcripts. A first-round RT-PCR of the TCR CDR3 used the HTBI primer set with the Qiagen OneStep RT-PCR kit. The libraries were constructed in a second round of multiplex PCR and then size-selected and purified. The libraries were sequenced on an Illumina HiSeq2000 using paired-end 100 bp reads. From the authors' description of their analysis: Raw data were processed with SOAPnuke, discarding reads with adapters, uncalled bases, mean Phred below 15, or no exact constant-primer or identifier match. High-quality paired reads were merged using COPE v1.2.5, and each unique nucleotide sequence was defined as a clonotype. Clonotypes were aligned to IMGT TRBV, TRBD and TRBJ reference segments using MiTCR v1.1. Analysis was restricted to V-J combinations with a frequency above 0.0001, which covered roughly 99% of repertoires. A TCS score was defined as the ratio between F50 (clonal expansion) and ExV (chaos), using BLOSUM62-based TCRdist between CDR3 peptides within each V-J. Welch's t-statistics and random forest reduced 514 V-J features to 13, which were used in a naive Bayes classifier (R e1071). Using fastp at Q25 and MiXCR, TCRdb reprocessed the public reads and kept productive beta chains. Rows merge per CDR3 protein into single entries with the most common DNA and genes. The V and J calls were not made by the authors but by TCRdb's processing. The sample records roughly 250,000 distinct CDR3 sequences, roughly 17% of which are singletons. 28% of the sample is in the top ten clones.

In the ophthalmopathy patients, disease was moderately to severely active, with a Clinical Activity Score of 3 or more, a NOSPECS grade of 4 or more, and a duration of less than 3 months. Any patient with an uncontrolled infection, another autoimmune disease, pregnancy or lactation was excluded. Diagnoses relied on clinical symptoms, serum thyroxine and TRAb, thyroid ultrasound and orbital computed tomography. Ficoll-Paque density gradient centrifugation was used to isolate PBMCs from approximately 11 ml of fresh peripheral blood. Trizol reagent was used to extract total RNA, and RNA quality was then checked on an Agilent 2100 Bioanalyzer. Overall results and qualifications from the work: A model built on a 13 V-J signature distinguished ophthalmopathy from stable hyperthyroidism, reaching about 88% sensitivity and about 81% specificity in cross-validation and 80%/75% in testing. During validation, the model predicted progression to ophthalmopathy a median of approximately 6.5 months ahead of onset, with almost 71% sensitivity and 72.22% specificity. Sample size was not statistically predetermined, and investigators were not blinded to group allocation. Most expanded thyroid clonotypes (frequency above 0.001) were also detected in blood, suggesting blood repertoires may reflect thyroid immune responses.

This clonotype was found many times. Its antigen is not yet known. Qualities for individual bases were not recorded, and no much larger clone is one base off. The sequencing sample was made of blood. The V gene is TRBV27 and the J gene is TRBJ1-1; matching of 6 bases hints at TRBD1 as the D gene. The receptor's source is a woman younger than 35 with Graves' ophthalmopathy. The CDR3 protein is CASSLLGAANTEAFF. In nucleotide form, the sequence is TGTGCCAGCAGTTTACTGGGGGCGGCGAACACTGAAGCTTTCTTT.